This paragraph reports one T cell receptor (beta chain). No antigen is known for it. Here immunoSEQ multiplex PCR was the method, and the copy in TCRdb shows in-frame clones only, minus some. The sample includes some 130,000 clones, around three quarters of them seen just once. This sample is part of a study of a mutant IDH1 vaccine in newly diagnosed glioma. The wider study: Averaging roughly 40 years of age, treated patients were about 60% male and around 38% female.

Time point of the sample: week 11, during vaccination. Doses of 300 ug of mutant IDH1 20-mer peptide were given with topical imiquimod. Donors had new IDH1-mutant astrocytomas of WHO grade 3 or 4 (ATRX-lost). Study results and caveats: It was more than 80% of patients that developed vaccine-induced immune responses.

V lost 1 base to trimming and J lost 6 bases, with 7 bases between them. This CDR3 has 13 residues. CDR1 and CDR2 (germline): MGHRA, YSYEKL. The rearrangement uses TRBV4-1 and TRBJ2-1; D is unresolved. This sample comprised PBMCs, obtained from a glioma patient whose treatment included an IDH1 peptide vaccine. This receptor was obtained from a man between 35 and 55 years old with glioma. In nucleotides, the CDR3 is TGCGCCAGCAGCCAAGTGACCGTCAATGAGCAGTTCTTC. The encoded protein is CASSQVTVNEQFF.